This passage covers 17 T cell receptor beta chains from one sample sequenced in a study of regulatory T cells in long-lasting Graves disease. Time point specified: persistent/refractory GD, antithyroid drugs over 5 years with positive TRAb. PBMCs were the source of the RNA used for TCR sequencing. CDR3-region Arm-PCR and iRepertoire HTBI primers produced the TCR beta libraries. TCRdb passed the multiplex PCR reads through MiXCR, listing each CDR3 protein once. The sample lists about 660,000 distinct CDR3 sequences, about 32% occurring once. The sequenced sample was peripheral blood mononuclear cells (PBMCs), obtained when the disease was refractory, from a patient treated with antithyroid drugs. The receptor source for this set is a female donor with Graves disease.

The CDR3 DNA sequence: TGTGCCAGCAGTCCCTATTCCGGCGGGGAGCTGTTTTTT. Encoded protein: CASSPYSGGELFF. The chain uses TRBV25-1 and TRBJ2-2, with D unresolved. The CDR3 is 13 residues long. V gave up 5 bases and J gave up 7 bases, with 11 bases separating them. The germline V gene has CDR1 MGHDK and CDR2 SYGVNS.

V gene TRBV30 combines with J gene TRBJ1-2, with a tentative D call TRBD1 (5 bases). The CDR3 consists of 13 residues. Trimming shortened V by 0 bases and J by 4 bases, and 9 bases separated the two germline ends. Germline V lookup: CDR1 GTSNPN, CDR2 SVGIG (reference sequence). The CDR3 spells CAWSVQGVYGYTF. The CDR3, as DNA: TGTGCCTGGAGTGTACAAGGGGTCTATGGCTACACCTTC.

This clonotype was recorded at least ten times. The rearrangement links TRBV2 to TRBJ1-5; 7 nucleotides agree with TRBD1. V gave up 10 bases and J gave up 1 base; unmatched junction bases: 4. Germline V lookup: CDR1 SNHLY, CDR2 FYNNEI. This CDR3 is built from 13 residues. The CDR3 DNA sequence: TGTGCCATCGGGACAGAAAGCAATCAGCCCCAGCATTTT. Protein product: CAIGTESNQPQHF.

This clonotype has more than one count but fewer than ten. The chain carries TRBV3-1 and TRBJ1-2; D might be TRBD1 (6 bases). V dropped 6 bases and J dropped 5 bases, with 22 bases sitting between them. The CDR3 is 16 amino acids. Per the germline V gene, CDR1 is LGHDT and CDR2 is YNNKEL (reference sequence). The CDR3 loop is CASSSVTGFSAYGYTF. The CDR3, as DNA: TGTGCCAGCAGTTCCGTAACAGGGTTTAGCGCTTATGGCTACACCTTC.

This clonotype came up a few times. The chain links TRBV6-1 to TRBJ2-5, with D unclear. The CDR3 length is 14 residues. Germline CDR1 and CDR2: MNHNS and SASEGT. Trimming removed 0 bases at V and 2 bases at J, with 7 bases between. The CDR3 sequence is CASSEAEEQETQYF. The CDR3 DNA reads as TGTGCCAGCAGTGAAGCGGAAGAGCAAGAGACCCAGTACTTC.

The chain couples TRBV6-2 or TRBV6-3 to TRBJ1-5; D remains ambiguous. The CDR3 spans 15 residues. Germline V CDR1 and CDR2: MNHEY, SVGEGT. The V end lost 6 bases, the J end lost 3 bases, and 15 bases lay between the germline ends. The CDR3 bases are TGTGCCAGCAGGCCTACATGGAAAGTCAATCAGCCCCAGCATTTT. Translating gives CASRPTWKVNQPQHF.

The J gene is TRBJ1-2, the V gene TRBV27; 8 bases map to TRBD1. Losses at the gene ends were 6 bases for V and 7 bases for J; bases not matched to a gene: 7. The CDR3 totals 13 residues. Germline V gene lookup returns CDR1 MNHEY and CDR2 SMNVEV (reference sequence). The CDR3 nucleotides are TGTGCCAGCAGCCAGACAGGGGCTGGTGGCTACACCTTC. It encodes CASSQTGAGGYTF.

The rearrangement uses TRBV15 and TRBJ1-3; D is perhaps TRBD1 (6 bases). Germline V gene data show CDR1 as LNHNV and CDR2 as YYDKDF (reference sequence). The CDR3 has 19 amino acids. Trimming stripped 0 bases from V and 0 bases from J, with 18 bases between. CDR3: CATSRDLTGGVNSGNTIYF. The CDR3 DNA reads as TGTGCCACCAGCAGAGATCTCACGGGGGGCGTAAACTCTGGAAACACCATATATTTT.

This clonotype appeared many times. The chain recombines TRBV2 with TRBJ1-2; no firm D call. V was pared by 5 bases and J by 13 bases, with 20 bases between. The CDR3 covers 13 residues. Germline values: CDR1 SNHLY, CDR2 FYNNEI. In DNA form, the CDR3 reads TGTGCCAGCAGTTCCGGGCAGTGGCCGATTCCCACCTTC. It codes for CASSSGQWPIPTF.

As regards this clonotype: A much larger clone lies a single base off, so this may be a read error. The rearrangement uses TRBV2 and TRBJ2-5, with 13 nucleotides matching TRBD2. J gave up 9 bases and V 6 bases, and 7 bases lay outside the gene matches. This CDR3 is 14 amino acids long. Germline loops: CDR1 SNHLY, CDR2 FYNNEI. The CDR3 DNA follows: TGTGCCAGCAGAGGACTAGCGGGAGTGGAGGCCCAGTACTTC. As protein: CASRGLAGVEAQYF.

The chain carries TRBV4-2 and TRBJ1-6; D perhaps matches TRBD1 (5 bases). Germline CDR1 is LGHNA and CDR2 is YNFKEQ. Trimming cost V 0 bases and J 8 bases, with 11 bases left between them. This CDR3 has 15 amino acids. CDR3 in amino acids: CASSQDGAGDSPLHF. DNA of the CDR3: TGTGCCAGCAGCCAAGATGGGGCCGGAGATTCACCCCTCCACTTT.

This clonotype was counted only a few times. The genes are TRBV20-1 and TRBJ2-5, with TRBD2 as a possible D gene (5 bases). Germline V lookup: CDR1 DFQATT, CDR2 SNEGSKA (reference sequence). The CDR3 contains 13 residues. V was trimmed by 5 bases and J by 5 bases, leaving 15 bases between them. CDR3 nucleotides: TGCAGTGCTGCCTCGACCCGCGGGGAGACCCAGTACTTC. This sequence encodes CSAASTRGETQYF.

The CDR3 loop is CASSLRTGGMVSNQPQHF. The CDR3 region has the DNA TGTGCCAGCAGTTTGCGTACAGGGGGTATGGTTAGCAATCAGCCCCAGCATTTT. V gene TRBV28 combines with J gene TRBJ1-5, with TRBD1 matching over 8 bases. The V and J ends lost 3 bases and 0 bases, in that order; junction bases with no gene match: 10. Germline V CDR1 and CDR2: MDHEN, SYDVKM. CDR3 length: 18 amino acids.

The chain recombines TRBV2 with TRBJ1-3, with D perhaps matching TRBD1 (6 bases). The germline V gene has CDR1 SNHLY and CDR2 FYNNEI. The ends were cut back, 6 bases at V and 2 bases at J, with 14 bases in the middle. The CDR3 is made up of 15 amino acids. CDR3 residues: CASSPGAGPGNTIYF. CDR3 bases: TGTGCCAGCAGCCCAGGGGCAGGGCCTGGAAACACCATATATTTT. The variable domain in full, completed from reference TRBV2 and TRBJ1-3, reads EPEVTQTPSHQVTQMGQEVILRCVPISNHLYFYWYRQILGQKVEFLVSFYNNEISEKSEIFDDQFSVERPDGSNFTLKIRSTKLEDSAMYFCASSPGAGPGNTIYFGEGSWLTVV.

The sample holds a few counts of this clonotype. J is TRBJ1-6 and V is TRBV7-9, with a tentative D call TRBD1 (5 bases). The germline V gene has CDR1 SEHNR and CDR2 FQNEAQ (reference sequence). The CDR3 has 13 amino acids. V was cut by 7 bases and J by 14 bases, with 18 bases left in between. In DNA, the CDR3 is TGTGCCAGCACCCCAGCCCGGATGGGGGCCCTCCACTTT. Its protein product is CASTPARMGALHF.

The rearrangement links TRBV6-5 to TRBJ2-2; no clear D gene. This CDR3 contains 12 residues. Trimming left V 2 bases short and J 5 bases short, with 3 bases between. Germline V gives CDR1 MNHEY, CDR2 SVGAGI. CDR3 amino acids: CASSYMTGELFF. CDR3 nucleotides: TGTGCCAGCAGTTACATGACCGGGGAGCTGTTTTTT.

The genes are TRBV30 and TRBJ1-2; TRBD1 agrees at 7 bases. CDR1 is GTSNPN, CDR2 SVGIG, per germline (reference sequence). Trimming took 2 bases from V and 8 from J; bases not matched to a gene: 17. The CDR3 spans 16 residues. In DNA form, the CDR3 reads TGTGCCTGGAGTATCGTTGCTGGTGCCAGGGGGGGGGGCTACACCTTC. It specifies CAWSIVAGARGGGYTF.